The 24 T cell receptor beta chains in this list originate from one sample, sequenced in a study of T cells in women clearing cervical HPV infection. Generated by immunoSEQ multiplex PCR, the TCRdb table keeps only in-frame clones and is missing some. This sample's table reports more than 25,000 clones. The sequencing sample was made of blood buffy coat. The origin of the receptors is a woman aged 18 to 75 with a cervical HPV16 infection that either progressed to CIN3+ or cleared (not recorded which).

As concerns this clone: The CDR3 end falls 3 residues outside the read, so it is completed with the germline J gene. The chain has TRBV29-1 and TRBJ1-2; D may be TRBD1 (5 bases). The CDR3 loop spans 13 amino acids. Germline V CDR1 and CDR2: SQVTM, ANQGSEA. CDR3 bases read: TGCAGCGTTGATGGGGGGACCGCCTTAGGC. Protein: CSVDGGTALG. The full CDR3 is CSVDGGTALGYTF. The full variable domain, its missing parts supplied by reference TRBV29-1 and TRBJ1-2, is SAVISQKPSRDICQRGTSLTIQCQVDSQVTMMFWYRQQPGQSLTLIATANQGSEATYESGFVIDKFPISRPNLTFSTLTVSNMSPEDSSIYLCSVDGGTALGYTFGSGTRLTVV.

A word on this clone: The read ends 3 residues before the CDR3 terminus; that terminus is restored from the germline J gene. The gene calls are TRBV5-1 and TRBJ1-1, with D unclear. The germline V and J ends were trimmed by 4 bases and 1 base, with 11 bases remaining between them. The CDR3 has 14 amino acids. The germline CDR1 and CDR2 sequences are SGHRS and YFSETQ. Partial CDR3 DNA: TGCGCCAGCAGCGGGCAGACAACGAACACTGAA. As protein: CASSGQTTNTE. The entire CDR3 sequence reads CASSGQTTNTEAFF. Complete variable domain (other parts from reference TRBV5-1 and TRBJ1-1): KAGVTQTPRYLIKTRGQQVTLSCSPISGHRSVSWYQQTPGQGLQFLFEYFSETQRNKGNFPGRFSGRQFSNSRSEMNVSTLELGDSALYLCASSGQTTNTEAFFGQGTRLTVV.

With regard to this clone: The read ends 3 residues early relative to the CDR3; the germline J gene fills the gap. The chain has TRBV6-1 and TRBJ2-4, with D possibly matching TRBD2 (6 bases). CDR1 MNHNS and CDR2 SASEGT come from the germline V gene. CDR3 length: 15 residues. V lost 3 bases, J lost 3 bases, and 12 bases lay in between. CDR3 amino acids: CASSDVWGVKNIQYF. The sequenced part of the CDR3 DNA is TGTGCCAGCAGTGATGTATGGGGGGTCAAAAACATT.

Details on this clone: The CDR3 goes on 3 residues after the read ends, and that part is filled in from the germline J gene. The J gene is TRBJ2-7, the V gene TRBV11-1; no clear D gene. CDR3 size: 14 residues. The V gene lost 1 base and the J gene lost 4 bases, with 11 bases spanning the gap. Looked up from germline, CDR1 is SGHAT and CDR2 is FQDESV (reference sequence). CDR3 DNA (partial): TGTGCCAGCAGCTTAGAGTCTCGAAGGTACGAG. This encodes CASSLESRRYE. In full, the CDR3 is CASSLESRRYEQYF.

A note on this clone: The missing CDR3 end, 3 residues past where the read stops, is filled in from the germline J gene. The rearrangement uses TRBV30 and TRBJ2-1, with 7 bases matching TRBD2. The CDR3 length is 17 residues. The V segment lost 4 bases and the J segment 4 bases; nucleotides outside the gene matches: 16. Germline CDR1 is GTSNPN and CDR2 is SVGIG (reference sequence). Partial CDR3 DNA: TGTGCCTGGATGCTCGTGGCGGGAGCGACGGTATACAATGAG. Translation: CAWMLVAGATVYNE. The full-length CDR3 reads as CAWMLVAGATVYNEQFF.

This CDR3 reads CASTGVVFTDTYTF. CDR3 DNA, as far as it was read: TGTGCCAGCACGGGGGTCGTATTTACAGATACC. The V gene is TRBV19, the J gene TRBJ1-2; D possibly corresponds to TRBD1 (5 bases). Coverage ceases 3 residues before the CDR3 finishes, and the germline J gene fills in the end. This CDR3 region has 14 residues. Germline V gene data show CDR1 as LNHDA and CDR2 as SQIVND (reference sequence).

Concerning this clone itself: One end of the junction is discordant with germline, which a read error may explain. The read stops 3 residues short of the end of the CDR3; the missing end is completed from the germline J gene. Other DNA sequences from this sample encode an identical CDR3 as well. This sequence joins TRBV7-6 and TRBJ1-3, with 7 bases lining up with TRBD1. The CDR3 has 17 amino acids. Germline assignment: CDR1 SGHVS and CDR2 FNYEAQ. The sequenced part of the CDR3 DNA is TGTGCCAGCAGCCCGATCGCGGGACAGCGCTCTGGAAACACA. Amino acid sequence: CASSPIAGQRSGNT. The full CDR3 reads CASSPIAGQRSGNTIYF.

About this clone: The CDR3 end lies 3 residues beyond the end of the read and is filled in from the germline J gene. The chain links TRBV5-6 to TRBJ2-3; 8 nucleotides line up with TRBD2. J gave up 6 bases and V 7 bases, and 13 bases lay outside the gene matches. The length of the CDR3 is 15 residues. The germline CDR1 and CDR2 sequences are SGHDT and YYEEEE. The DNA read from the CDR3 is TGTGCCAGCGCGATGGCGGGAGGAAGGGGGGATACG. Its translation: CASAMAGGRGDT. The whole CDR3 sequence reads CASAMAGGRGDTQYF.

As regards this clone: The read terminates 3 residues ahead of where the CDR3 ends, so the germline J gene completes it. The chain links TRBV20-1 to TRBJ2-5; D remains unclear. The CDR3 loop spans 13 amino acids. V lost 3 bases, J lost 5 bases, and 13 bases lay in between. Germline values: CDR1 DFQATT, CDR2 SNEGSKA (reference sequence). The part of the CDR3 DNA that was read is TGCAGTGCTAGTACGTCCCGCAGGGAGACC. Translated, it gives CSASTSRRET. From start to end, the CDR3 is CSASTSRRETQYF.

Comments on this clone: The read ends 3 residues early relative to the CDR3; the germline J gene fills the gap. The rearrangement joins TRBV11-1 to TRBJ2-3; D is uncertain. V lost 6 bases to trimming and J lost 2 bases, with 9 bases between them. Germline V gene sequence: CDR1 SGHAT, CDR2 FQDESV (reference sequence). The CDR3 extends over 13 amino acids. CDR3 DNA (partial): TGTGCCAGCAGTTACAGATTCACAGATACG. Protein product: CASSYRFTDT. The whole CDR3 reads CASSYRFTDTQYF.

Remarks on this clone: Sequencing ends 3 residues short of the CDR3 end; the germline J gene provides the rest. V gene TRBV7-9 combines with J gene TRBJ2-5, with 7 bases fitting TRBD1. Germline CDR1 SEHNR, CDR2 FQNEAQ (reference sequence). The ends lost 5 bases at V and 2 bases at J; junction bases unmatched: 5. The CDR3 has 14 residues. CDR3 loop: CASSQGTEQETQYF. The CDR3 DNA, read in part, is TGTGCCAGCAGCCAAGGGACAGAGCAAGAGACC.

CDR3 sequence reads: CSAVGGRSYNEQFF. The CDR3 DNA, read in part, is TGCAGTGCGGTTGGCGGTCGCTCCTACAATGAG. The chain uses TRBV20-1 and TRBJ2-1; D not resolved. The read ends 3 residues early relative to the CDR3; the germline J gene fills the gap. This CDR3 is built from 14 residues. Germline V lookup: CDR1 DFQATT, CDR2 SNEGSKA (reference sequence). Trimming took off 6 bases at V and 0 bases at J, with 12 bases between the two ends.

As to this clone: The read stops 3 residues short of the end of the CDR3; the missing end is completed from the germline J gene. V usage is TRBV19 and J usage is TRBJ1-5; 9 positions agree with TRBD1. This CDR3 comprises 15 residues. In germline, CDR1 is LNHDA, CDR2 SQIVND (reference sequence). The V segment lost 7 bases and the J segment 2 bases; nucleotides outside the gene matches: 6. CDR3 sequence reads: CASKTGGMGNQPQHF. Incomplete CDR3 DNA: TGTGCCAGTAAGACAGGGGGTATGGGCAATCAGCCC.

With regard to this clone: The CDR3 extends 3 residues past the end of the read, so its final part is completed from the germline J gene. The chain combines TRBV2 with TRBJ1-2, with D unclear. V lost 7 bases to trimming and J lost 3 bases, with 18 bases between them. Germline assignment: CDR1 SNHLY and CDR2 FYNNEI. CDR3 length: 15 residues. CDR3 residues: CASTPNPGVDYGYTF. The DNA read from the CDR3 is TGTGCCAGCACTCCGAACCCCGGGGTTGACTATGGC.

Details on this clone: Sequencing ends 3 residues short of the CDR3 end; the germline J gene provides the rest. This rearrangement joins TRBV5-1 to TRBJ2-5, with 7 bases matching TRBD2. V dropped 3 bases and J dropped 2; count of bases not matched to a gene: 13. Per the germline V gene, CDR1 is SGHRS and CDR2 is YFSETQ. The CDR3 extends over 17 amino acids. The part of the CDR3 DNA that was read is TGCGCCAGCAGCTCCGGTCGCTGGGAGGGGCGGCAAGAGACC. Translation gives CASSSGRWEGRQET. The CDR3 as a whole reads CASSSGRWEGRQETQYF.

Worth noting for this clone: Read sequence stops 3 residues before the CDR3 end, and the germline J gene provides the missing end. This chain joins TRBV5-1 and TRBJ2-7; 7 bases agree with TRBD1. Losses at the gene ends were 5 bases for V and 0 bases for J; bases not matched to a gene: 8. CDR1 and CDR2 from the germline V gene are SGHRS and YFSETQ. CDR3 size: 15 residues. The part of the CDR3 DNA that was read is TGCGCCAGCAGTCCGACAGGGCTGAGCTCCTACGAG. Translated: CASSPTGLSSYE. The CDR3 in full is CASSPTGLSSYEQYF. Together with reference TRBV5-1 and TRBJ2-7, the CDR3 gives the full variable domain: KAGVTQTPRYLIKTRGQQVTLSCSPISGHRSVSWYQQTPGQGLQFLFEYFSETQRNKGNFPGRFSGRQFSNSRSEMNVSTLELGDSALYLCASSPTGLSSYEQYFGPGTRLTVT.

Note on this clone: Sequencing ends 3 residues short of the CDR3 end; the germline J gene provides the rest. The V gene is TRBV4-2, the J gene TRBJ2-2; 8 positions agree with TRBD2. The CDR3 runs 14 residues. The germline gives CDR1 LGHNA, CDR2 YNFKEQ. Losses at the gene ends were 3 bases for V and 8 bases for J; bases not matched to a gene: 5. The sequenced part of the CDR3 DNA is TGTGCCAGCAGCCATGTTAGCGGGACTGGGGAG. Protein product: CASSHVSGTGE. The whole CDR3 protein reads CASSHVSGTGELFF.

As concerns this clone: The CDR3 end falls 3 residues outside the read, so it is completed with the germline J gene. The chain joins TRBV5-1 to TRBJ2-3, with D maybe TRBD1 (6 bases). This CDR3 is 15 amino acids long. CDR1 and CDR2 from the germline V gene are SGHRS and YFSETQ. The CDR3 DNA, read in part, is TGCGCCAGCAGCTTGGATGGGACAACGCAAGAGACG. Protein: CASSLDGTTQET. The full CDR3 is CASSLDGTTQETQYF.

Points on this clone: Coverage ceases 3 residues before the CDR3 finishes, and the germline J gene fills in the end. The gene calls are TRBV5-4 and TRBJ1-2, with D possibly matching TRBD1 (6 bases). The CDR3 consists of 15 residues. CDR1 is SGHNT, CDR2 YYREEE, per germline (reference sequence). V was cut by 5 bases and J by 1 base, with 15 bases left in between. The part of the CDR3 DNA that was read is TGTGCCAGCAGGCCCGGACAGAAGCTTAACTATGGC. Protein product: CASRPGQKLNYG. The whole CDR3 is CASRPGQKLNYGYTF.

Comment on this clone: The read stops 3 residues short of the end of the CDR3; the missing end is completed from the germline J gene. The chain carries TRBV13 and TRBJ2-3; 8 bases line up with TRBD1. After removal of 3 bases from V and 2 bases from J, the junction contained 16 bases not matched to a gene. CDR1 and CDR2 (germline): PRHDT, FYEKMQ (reference sequence). The CDR3 runs 19 residues. CDR3 bases read: TGTGCCAGCAGCTTTAGATTTTTGGCGGACAGGGATCACACAGATACG. Amino acid sequence: CASSFRFLADRDHTDT. The CDR3 in its entirety is CASSFRFLADRDHTDTQYF.

Concerning this clone: From the germline J gene comes the end of the CDR3, since the read stops 3 residues before it. V and J are TRBV6-2 or TRBV6-3 and TRBJ2-3; 9 positions match TRBD2. This CDR3 has 17 residues. Germline assignment: CDR1 MNHEY and CDR2 SVGEGT. V was pared by 3 bases and J by 0 bases, with 7 bases of the junction left unmatched. Incomplete CDR3 DNA: TGTGCCAGCAGTTATGTCCTAGCGGGAACTAGCACAGATACG. It translates to CASSYVLAGTSTDT. The full CDR3 sequence reads CASSYVLAGTSTDTQYF.

Concerning this clone: The read falls 3 residues short of the CDR3 end, and the missing part is taken from the germline J gene. The rearrangement joins TRBV2 to TRBJ2-3; TRBD1 aligns across 10 bases. This CDR3 is built from 15 residues. Losses at the gene ends were 6 bases for V and 6 bases for J; bases not matched to a gene: 9. Germline V gene sequence: CDR1 SNHLY, CDR2 FYNNEI. CDR3 sequence: CASSAFGQGGDTQYF. The sequenced part of the CDR3 DNA is TGTGCCAGCAGCGCGTTTGGACAGGGGGGGGATACG.

About this clone: The read finishes 3 residues shy of the CDR3 end, and the germline J gene is used to complete it. V gene TRBV19 combines with J gene TRBJ2-7; 8 bases map to TRBD1. Germline values: CDR1 LNHDA, CDR2 SQIVND (reference sequence). Unmatched junction bases numbered 16, after V lost 1 base and J lost 2 bases. This CDR3 contains 19 residues. This CDR3 is CASSIGARQGSHRAYEQYF. CDR3 DNA (partial): TGTGCCAGTAGTATAGGGGCGAGACAGGGGTCACACCGGGCCTACGAG.

Comment on this clone: Sequencing ends 3 residues short of the CDR3 end; the germline J gene provides the rest. The rearrangement links TRBV7-9 to TRBJ1-2; D gene ambiguous. The CDR3 length is 12 residues. Per germline, CDR1 SEHNR and CDR2 FQNEAQ (reference sequence). This CDR3 reads CASSFGLEGYTF. CDR3 bases read: TGTGCCAGCAGCTTCGGACTAGAGGGC.